This T cell receptor beta chain stems from a study of T-cell memory formation after mild COVID-19. Study background: Each donor largely had its own TCR clusters. The study's findings and limits: CD4+ bias marked clones expanding day 15 to 37, unlike balanced contracting clones.

Worth noting for this clonotype: Antigen unknown.

TCRdb used MiXCR to reprocess the 5' RACE reads, holding one entry per CDR3 protein. The sample yields 100,000 to 140,000 distinct CDR3 sequences, around an eighth seen once. This CDR3 has 15 amino acids. The V end was cut by 2 bases, the J end by 5 bases, with 16 bases between. Germline V gives CDR1 SGHRS, CDR2 YFSETQ. The sample taken for sequencing was PBMCs or a T cell subset sorted from them (not recorded which). The chain has TRBV5-1 and TRBJ1-1, with a possible D match to TRBD1 (5 bases). This clonotype was sampled from a man aged 18 to 30 who had mild COVID-19 (a few samples of this study predate the infection). Cell type and time point are not known. The CDR3 loop is CASSLNSRVGTEAFF. The CDR3 DNA reads as TGCGCCAGCAGCTTAAACTCCAGGGTAGGGACTGAAGCTTTCTTT. Full variable domain (remainder filled in from reference TRBV5-1 and TRBJ1-1): KAGVTQTPRYLIKTRGQQVTLSCSPISGHRSVSWYQQTPGQGLQFLFEYFSETQRNKGNFPGRFSGRQFSNSRSEMNVSTLELGDSALYLCASSLNSRVGTEAFFGQGTRLTVV.